One sample yielded the 21 T cell receptor beta chains listed below, sequenced in a study of T-cell reconstitution after alpha-beta-depleted transplantation in children. Molecular barcoding with unique molecular identifiers was used for the TCRbeta library. One entry per CDR3 protein results from TCRdb running MiXCR on the PCR reads. Of 600,000 to 800,000 distinct CDR3 sequences in the sample, under 15% are singletons; the top ten hold around 0.8%. The source material was PBMCs, sampled before TCRalphabeta/CD19-depleted stem cell transplant. These receptors were collected from a girl aged 2 to 9 with congenital amegakaryocytic thrombocytopenia, due to receive a stem cell transplant.

This clonotype was counted between two and nine times. The CDR3: CASSLPTGERTQYF. Written as DNA, the CDR3 is TGTGCCAGCAGTTTACCCACAGGGGAGCGGACGCAGTATTTT. The chain employs TRBV28 and TRBJ2-3, with 7 positions matching TRBD1. Per the germline V gene, CDR1 is MDHEN and CDR2 is SYDVKM. This CDR3 has 14 residues. V lost 2 bases, J lost 9 bases, and 8 bases stayed unmatched.

In this sample, this clonotype turned up many times. The chain couples TRBV5-1 to TRBJ2-5; 11 positions agree with TRBD2. V shed 1 base and J 5 bases; nucleotides not matched to a gene: 4. Germline lookup yields CDR1 SGHRS and CDR2 YFSETQ. The CDR3 totals 15 residues. The chain's CDR3 is CASSLLASGRETQYF. The CDR3 DNA is TGCGCCAGCAGCTTGCTGGCTAGCGGGAGGGAGACCCAGTACTTC. Based on the CDR3 plus reference TRBV5-1 and TRBJ2-5, the full variable domain is KAGVTQTPRYLIKTRGQQVTLSCSPISGHRSVSWYQQTPGQGLQFLFEYFSETQRNKGNFPGRFSGRQFSNSRSEMNVSTLELGDSALYLCASSLLASGRETQYFGPGTRLLVL.

This clonotype was detected ten times or more. CDR3 residues: CATSYPDGSSYNEQFF. Here the CDR3 DNA reads TGTGCCACCAGCTACCCGGACGGGAGCTCCTACAATGAGCAGTTCTTC. The chain recombines TRBV15 with TRBJ2-1; D perhaps matches TRBD2 (6 bases). The V end was cut by 5 bases, the J end by 0 bases, with 14 bases between. Germline assignment: CDR1 LNHNV and CDR2 YYDKDF (reference sequence). The length of the CDR3 is 16 residues.

The sample holds a few counts of this clonotype. The V gene is TRBV6-1, the J gene TRBJ1-2, with a tentative D call TRBD1 (6 bases). This CDR3 contains 15 residues. Germline V CDR1 and CDR2: MNHNS, SASEGT. Trimming shortened V by 7 bases and J by 8 bases, and 23 bases separated the two germline ends. This chain's CDR3 is CASTSTLRTVHGYTF. CDR3 coding DNA: TGTGCCAGCACTAGCACACTTCGGACAGTGCACGGCTACACCTTC.

This clonotype was counted only a few times. The chain joins TRBV18 to TRBJ2-1; 10 bases are shared with TRBD2. J lost 8 bases, V lost 0 bases, and 10 bases had no gene match. This CDR3 is 17 amino acids long. The V gene's germline CDR1 is KGHSH and CDR2 LQKENI. The CDR3 sequence: CASSPPTSGPSRDEQFF. In nucleotides, the CDR3 is TGTGCCAGCTCACCACCGACTAGCGGGCCATCACGGGATGAGCAGTTCTTC. Using reference TRBV18 and TRBJ2-1 for the parts outside the CDR3, the full variable domain is NAGVMQNPRHLVRRRGQEARLRCSPMKGHSHVYWYRQLPEEGLKFMVYLQKENIIDESGMPKERFSAEFPKEGPSILRIQQVVRGDSAAYFCASSPPTSGPSRDEQFFGPGTRLTVL.

Details on this clonotype: A much bigger clone sits one base away, suggesting this may be a read error. Here the CDR3 DNA reads TGTGCCAGCAGTCAAAGTCTAGCGGGAGATTTGGCAGAGACCCAGTACTTC. Its protein product is CASSQSLAGDLAETQYF. The rearrangement links TRBV12-3 or TRBV12-4 to TRBJ2-5; 10 positions match TRBD2. CDR3 length equals 17 residues. Trimming removed 5 bases from V and 4 bases from J; junction bases left unmatched: 13.

This clonotype has ten or more counts. The chain combines TRBV5-1 with TRBJ2-2; 9 bases map to TRBD2. CDR1 is SGHRS, CDR2 YFSETQ, per germline. V trimming: 3 bases; J trimming: 5 bases; junction bases outside the gene matches: 11. This CDR3 spans 17 amino acids. CDR3 sequence reads: CASSSKSGRIGTGELFF. CDR3 DNA sequence: TGCGCCAGCAGCTCGAAAAGCGGGAGGATAGGAACCGGGGAGCTGTTTTTT.

This clonotype appeared a few times. This rearrangement joins TRBV2 to TRBJ2-7; D uncertain. This CDR3 region has 14 residues. V was trimmed by 2 bases and J by 1 base, leaving 9 bases between them. Germline V gives CDR1 SNHLY, CDR2 FYNNEI. The CDR3 nucleotides are TGTGCCAGCAGTGAAATTAACAGTTCCTACGAGCAGTACTTC. It specifies CASSEINSSYEQYF.

Turning to this clonotype: This may stem from a read error, because a much larger clone lies one nucleotide away. This chain links TRBV7-9 with TRBJ1-2; no reliable D call. Looked up from germline, CDR1 is SEHNR and CDR2 is FQNEAQ (reference sequence). V lost 1 base and J 6 bases, leaving 6 bases between the germline ends. The CDR3 spans 12 residues. CDR3 sequence: CASSLEVHGYTF. The CDR3 DNA is TGTGCCAGCAGCTTAGAAGTCCATGGCTACACCTTC.

In its sample, this clonotype was seen many times. The V gene is TRBV27, the J gene TRBJ2-1; 8 bases fit TRBD2. CDR3 length: 16 amino acids. Looked up from germline, CDR1 is MNHEY and CDR2 is SMNVEV (reference sequence). After removal of 3 bases from V and 5 bases from J, the junction contained 9 bases not matched to a gene. CDR3 sequence reads: CASSFFAGRGDNEQFF. The DNA of the CDR3 is TGTGCCAGCAGTTTCTTTGCTGGGCGGGGGGACAATGAGCAGTTCTTC.

CDR3 bases: TGTGCCAGCAACCTGGAGGGGACTCTCAATGAGCAGTTCTTC. It specifies CASNLEGTLNEQFF. The chain combines TRBV12-3 or TRBV12-4 with TRBJ2-1, with D possibly being TRBD2 (6 bases). Trimming took 7 bases from V and 6 from J, leaving 16 bases between them. This CDR3 has 14 amino acids.

Only a few counts were recorded for this clonotype. The V call is TRBV5-1, the J call TRBJ2-3; 8 positions agree with TRBD2. The CDR3 extends over 16 amino acids. Trimming cost V 0 bases and J 4 bases; bases outside gene matches: 7. From germline, CDR1 is SGHRS and CDR2 YFSETQ. CDR3 region: CASSLGLGLESDTQYF. The CDR3, as DNA: TGCGCCAGCAGCTTGGGCCTGGGACTAGAGTCAGATACGCAGTATTTT.

The chain links TRBV12-3 or TRBV12-4 to TRBJ2-1; 8 bases are a match to TRBD2. This CDR3 spans 12 amino acids. V lost 5 bases to trimming and J lost 11 bases; unmatched junction nucleotides: 5. CDR3 amino acids: CASSNREGKQFF. CDR3 DNA sequence: TGTGCCAGCAGTAACCGGGAGGGCAAGCAGTTCTTC.

The V gene is TRBV20-1, the J gene TRBJ2-7, with TRBD2 matching over 9 bases. This CDR3 contains 17 residues. V gave up 6 bases and J gave up 3 bases; unmatched junction bases: 18. Germline CDR1 is DFQATT and CDR2 is SNEGSKA (reference sequence). Here the CDR3 reads CSARGSGSPVGIYEQYF. The CDR3 DNA is TGCAGTGCAAGGGGTAGCGGGAGTCCCGTTGGGATCTACGAGCAGTACTTC.

There are a few counts of this clonotype. The chain employs TRBV7-9 and TRBJ2-2; 8 bases match TRBD1. The CDR3 consists of 14 residues. Germline CDR1 reads SEHNR; CDR2 reads FQNEAQ (reference sequence). V was clipped by 5 bases and J by 4 bases; unmatched bases: 3. CDR3 sequence reads: CASSPGGPTGELFF. CDR3 nucleotide sequence: TGTGCCAGCAGCCCAGGGGGCCCCACCGGGGAGCTGTTTTTT.

At least ten counts were recorded for this clonotype. This sequence joins TRBV5-1 and TRBJ2-3, with 12 bases fitting TRBD2. The CDR3 contains 17 residues. The junction had 6 bases not matched to a gene; V was cut back by 0 bases and J by 4 bases. CDR1 is SGHRS and CDR2 is YFSETQ in the germline V gene. CDR3 amino acids: CASSLGLAGVSADTQYF. The CDR3, as DNA: TGCGCCAGCAGCTTGGGACTAGCGGGAGTGTCGGCAGATACGCAGTATTTT.

J is TRBJ2-7 and V is TRBV12-3 or TRBV12-4; D gene unclear. The CDR3 runs 12 residues. Trimming shortened V by 5 bases and J by 3 bases, and 8 bases separated the two germline ends. CDR3 loop: CASSMTSYEQYF. Written as DNA, the CDR3 is TGTGCCAGCAGTATGACGAGCTACGAGCAGTACTTC.

This clonotype was seen repeatedly, ten times or more. The gene calls are TRBV20-1 and TRBJ2-7, with a weak D call TRBD2 (6 bases). Germline assignment: CDR1 DFQATT and CDR2 SNEGSKA (reference sequence). V lost 3 bases and J 2 bases, leaving 23 bases between the germline ends. This CDR3 region has 17 residues. The CDR3 is CSASPPGVLSPTYEQYF. For the CDR3, the DNA is TGCAGTGCTAGTCCACCGGGAGTACTATCTCCCACCTACGAGCAGTACTTC.

About this clonotype itself: It may be a read error: a sequence one base away is much more abundant. The chain is built from TRBV12-3 or TRBV12-4 and TRBJ2-3; D may be TRBD1 (5 bases). The J call is in doubt because the DNA end fits TRBJ1-5 better. The CDR3 has 14 residues. The CDR3 loop reads CASSFWGRTDTQHF. The CDR3 coding sequence is TGTGCCAGCAGTTTTTGGGGCCGCACAGATACGCAGCATTTT.

This clonotype was recorded a few times. The chain employs TRBV7-8 and TRBJ2-1; D is perhaps TRBD1 (6 bases). V lost 2 bases and J 3 bases, leaving 11 bases between the germline ends. In germline, CDR1 is SGHVS, CDR2 FQNEAQ. This CDR3 spans 15 amino acids. CDR3 nucleotide sequence: TGTGCCAGCAGCTTACTACAGGGCGACTACAATGAGCAGTTCTTC. It specifies CASSLLQGDYNEQFF.

The chain recombines TRBV12-3 or TRBV12-4 with TRBJ2-2; 10 nucleotides agree with TRBD2. Germline trimming cut 6 bases from V and 7 bases from J; bases unmatched to any gene: 17. This CDR3 has 18 amino acids. As DNA, the CDR3 is TGTGCCAGCAGCCTCCCGCTAGCGGGAGATTTAACGTTCGGGGAGCTGTTTTTT. Translation gives CASSLPLAGDLTFGELFF.